The clone carrying this TCR beta chain showed up just once. This specimen belongs to a study of blood T cell repertoires in COVID-19. V was pared by 3 bases and J by 11 bases, with 9 bases between. This CDR3 is built from 11 residues. Germline CDR1 reads LNHDA; CDR2 reads SQIVND (reference sequence). TCRdb's copy holds only in-frame clones and misses some; the assay was immunoSEQ multiplex PCR. The sample lists approximately 190,000 clones, 65% to 85% occurring once. This receptor was identified in a woman aged 25 to 39 who had been exposed to COVID-19. This sequence joins TRBV19 and TRBJ2-3; TRBD2 might be the D (5 bases). Sample: PBMCs or T cells enriched from blood (not recorded which). CDR3 loop: CASSMLAQQYF. As DNA, the CDR3 is TGTGCCAGTAGTATGCTAGCCCAGCAGTATTTT.